A selection of T cell receptor beta chains follows, all from one sample in a study of blood T cell repertoires in COVID-19. Generated by immunoSEQ multiplex PCR, the TCRdb table keeps only in-frame clones and is missing some. The data contain 200,000 to 250,000 clones, roughly 88% of them singletons. The sample comprised peripheral blood. Receptors originate from a man aged 80 or over with acute or convalescent COVID-19. Both conserved end residues are trimmed from each CDR3. The order of the fields is CDR3 length, J gene, V gene, clone size, CDR3 protein. The listing skips clone size in some rows; elsewhere it reads once, few, many or a size class.

>11|TRBJ1-1|TRBV9|NA
ASSVQENTEAF
>14|TRBJ2-2|TRBV11-3|NA
ASSQTAGTGVGELF
>14|TRBJ1-4|TRBV6-1|NA
ASSESLMAGWEKLF
>11|TRBJ1-1|TRBV12-3/TRBV12-4|NA
ASTDNIGAEAF
>13|TRBJ2-3|TRBV2|NA
ASSRAGATTDTQY
>11|TRBJ1-1|TRBV27|NA
ASSYEENTEAF
>10|TRBJ1-5|TRBV5-6|NA
ASSFGTQPQH
>13|TRBJ1-5|TRBV5-1|NA
ASTLTGEVDQPQH
>15|TRBJ2-4|TRBV9|once
ASSVGSQRGGEYIQY
>10|TRBJ1-2|TRBV5-4|NA
ASSLPGSGYT
>10|TRBJ1-1|TRBV7-8|once
ASSRERAEAF
>16|TRBJ2-1|TRBV4-2|NA
ASRASTGETSSYNEQF
>12|TRBJ1-5|TRBV27|NA
ASSNRDRDQPQH
>11|TRBJ1-5|TRBV11-2|NA
ASSSDRVQPQH
>12|TRBJ2-7|TRBV4-3|NA
ASSLQYSSYEQY
>12|TRBJ2-1|TRBV27|NA
ASSEDGYYNEQF
>12|TRBJ2-7|TRBV2|NA
ASRWYGGTYEQY
>13|TRBJ2-1|TRBV18|NA
ASSPPGTGGNEQF
>12|TRBJ1-5|TRBV18|NA
ASSPGQGNQPQH
>13|TRBJ1-1|TRBV7-6|NA
ASSLGTVKNTEAF
>12|TRBJ2-7|TRBV23-1|NA
ASSQSNQVEEQY
>12|TRBJ1-4|TRBV3-1/TRBV3-2|NA
ASSSGHRNEKLF
>10|TRBJ2-3|TRBV10-1|NA
ASSPFTDTQY
>12|TRBJ2-5|TRBV7-9|NA
ASSILRRGETQY
>13|TRBJ1-5|TRBV19|NA
ASSILQGSNQPQH
>13|TRBJ1-2|TRBV7-9|NA
ASSLTGQGNYGYT
>14|TRBJ2-7|TRBV19|NA
ASSIGFLGQSYEQY
>15|TRBJ1-2|TRBV7-2|NA
ASSLVGRTGGVYGYT
>14|TRBJ2-5|TRBV7-6|NA
ASSLRPRQGTGTQY
>13|TRBJ1-2|TRBV19|NA
ASRDRGQTNYGYT
>13|TRBJ2-3|TRBV7-8|NA
ASTNNRASTDTQY
>10|TRBJ1-1|TRBV19|NA
ASSPRDREAF
>15|TRBJ2-5|TRBV6-2/TRBV6-3|once
ASSLRGPLAGTTTQY
>14|TRBJ2-2|TRBV5-1|NA
ASSLWAGEGTGELF
>12|TRBJ2-5|TRBV19|NA
ASSAGSKQETQY
>13|TRBJ1-1|TRBV7-2|once
ASSLGLGQGAGAF
>10|TRBJ2-2|TRBV25-1|NA
ASNGNTGELF
>15|TRBJ2-2|TRBV5-1|NA
ASSALLAGDPTGELF
>11|TRBJ1-2|TRBV18|NA
ASAIDRDYGYT
>12|TRBJ2-7|TRBV19|NA
ASSHPVPLYEQY
>13|TRBJ1-5|TRBV7-2|NA
ASSLGGGLNQPQH
>12|TRBJ2-1|TRBV15|NA
ATSRGFPGQGMF
>12|TRBJ2-7|TRBV7-9|NA
ASSTDTSSYEQY
>16|TRBJ1-5|TRBV19|NA
ASSRPGQGLPSNQPQH
>13|TRBJ2-1|TRBV6-4|NA
ASSDTDRERNEQF
>14|TRBJ2-1|TRBV9|NA
ASSVGGNGMVDEQF
>14|TRBJ2-3|TRBV7-9|NA
ASSIRTRAGGDTQY
>17|TRBJ1-5|TRBV28|NA
ASSLPPFDRVGSNQPQH